These 23 T cell receptor beta chains were all obtained from the same sample, sequenced in a study of blood T cells in healthy people across ages. It was with a sample-barcoded 5' primer and a J-beta primer mix that a second PCR of about 6 to 12 cycles was run. One entry per CDR3 protein, called by TCRdb with MiXCR from the 5' RACE reads. The sample shows around 990,000 distinct CDR3 sequences, about two fifths of them seen only once. Sequenced sample: blood. The receptors stem from a man between 18 and 35 years old in good health.

Concerning this clonotype itself: Given a much more abundant clone one base away, this may be a read error. For the CDR3, the DNA is TGCAGCGTTGAGGGACTAGCGGATACTAAATACAATGAGCAGTACTTC. Its translation: CSVEGLADTKYNEQYF. This chain uses TRBV29-1 with TRBJ2-5, with TRBD2 identical over 11 bases. Germline values: CDR1 SQVTM, CDR2 ANQGSEA. This CDR3 has 16 residues. With 3 bases clipped from V and 11 bases from J, the junction kept 17 bases outside the gene matches.

CDR3 sequence reads: CSARDLGRSNQPQHF. As DNA, the CDR3 is TGCAGTGCTAGAGATCTAGGCAGGAGCAATCAGCCCCAGCATTTT. This chain joins TRBV20-1 and TRBJ1-5; D is uncertain. The germline V gene encodes CDR1 DFQATT and CDR2 SNEGSKA (reference sequence). This CDR3 has 15 amino acids. V lost 0 bases and J 1 base, leaving 10 bases between the germline ends.

This clonotype came up a few times. The V call is TRBV24-1, the J call TRBJ2-1; TRBD1 agrees at 9 bases. V lost 1 base, J lost 6 bases, and 3 bases stayed unmatched. The CDR3 sequence is 15 residues long. The V gene's germline CDR1 is KGHDR and CDR2 SFDVKD. CDR3 protein: CATSDLGTGTNEQFF. The DNA for the CDR3 is TGTGCCACCAGTGATTTAGGGACAGGGACCAATGAGCAGTTCTTC.

This clonotype was detected only a few times. The chain recombines TRBV27 with TRBJ1-2; the match to TRBD1 covers 8 bases. The ends lost 6 bases at V and 8 bases at J; junction bases unmatched: 8. The CDR3 extends over 13 amino acids. Germline V gene sequence: CDR1 MNHEY, CDR2 SMNVEV (reference sequence). The CDR3 reads CASSPLGDRGYTF. The CDR3 DNA follows: TGTGCCAGCAGCCCCTTGGGGGACAGGGGCTACACCTTC.

The genes are TRBV28 and TRBJ2-5; 8 bases match TRBD2. The CDR3 is 13 residues long. J was trimmed by 5 bases and V by 10 bases; bases with no gene match: 9. Germline V CDR1 and CDR2: MDHEN, SYDVKM. The CDR3 loop reads CATGGEFYETQYF. As DNA, the CDR3 is TGTGCCACCGGGGGGGAGTTCTACGAGACCCAGTACTTC.

V and J are TRBV7-3 and TRBJ2-1; D is unresolved. V lost 5 bases, J lost 0 bases, and 11 bases lay in between. This CDR3 comprises 15 residues. From germline, CDR1 is SGHTA and CDR2 FQGTGA. The CDR3 protein is CASSLWFSSYNEQFF. In DNA form, the CDR3 reads TGTGCCAGCAGCCTTTGGTTTTCCTCCTACAATGAGCAGTTCTTC.

Details on this clonotype: One end of the junction does not line up with germline, which may come from a read error. The chain joins TRBV5-1 to TRBJ2-5; D perhaps matches TRBD2 (5 bases). The CDR3 loop spans 16 amino acids. The germline V gene encodes CDR1 SGHRS and CDR2 YFSETQ. CDR3 nucleotides: TGCGCCAGCAGCTTGGGGTCGGGATCTACCCAAGAGGCCCAGTACTTC. This gives the protein CASSLGSGSTQEAQYF.

The V call is TRBV3-1, the J call TRBJ1-5, with 7 bases fitting TRBD1. This CDR3 has 16 residues. From germline, CDR1 is LGHDT and CDR2 YNNKEL (reference sequence). V lost 1 base, J lost 4 bases, and 7 bases stayed unmatched. CDR3 sequence: CASSQGISGGNQPQHF. In nucleotides, the CDR3 is TGTGCCAGCAGCCAAGGGATCTCAGGGGGGAATCAGCCCCAGCATTTT.

Ten or more counts support this clonotype. The V call is TRBV29-1, the J call TRBJ1-2, with a weak D call TRBD1 (5 bases). Germline V gene sequence: CDR1 SQVTM, CDR2 ANQGSEA. This CDR3 is built from 14 residues. Trimming stripped 1 base from V and 7 bases from J, with 16 bases between. CDR3: CSVEVTQGVGGYTF. CDR3 in DNA: TGCAGCGTTGAAGTGACGCAGGGCGTGGGTGGCTACACCTTC.

V gene TRBV12-3 or TRBV12-4 combines with J gene TRBJ1-2; D uncertain. CDR3 length: 13 amino acids. The V and J ends lost 6 bases and 4 bases respectively, with 12 bases between them. CDR3 DNA sequence: TGTGCCAGCAGCCGATCTCCTCCCTATGGCTACACCTTC. Amino acid sequence: CASSRSPPYGYTF.

This clonotype showed up just a few times. The chain couples TRBV7-9 to TRBJ1-5; D is uncertain. Germline V lookup: CDR1 SEHNR, CDR2 FQNEAQ (reference sequence). This CDR3 has 15 amino acids. Deletions cut 1 base from V and 5 bases from J, with 12 bases between. The CDR3 spells CASSLGVLRDQPQHF. In DNA form, the CDR3 reads TGTGCCAGCAGCTTAGGCGTTTTAAGAGATCAGCCCCAGCATTTT.

The rearrangement uses TRBV7-9 and TRBJ2-3; 13 bases match TRBD2. Per the germline V gene, CDR1 is SEHNR and CDR2 is FQNEAQ (reference sequence). J lost 2 bases, V lost 5 bases, and 13 bases had no gene match. The CDR3 contains 19 residues. CDR3 in amino acids: CASSHPTSGGPGSTDTQYF. The DNA of the CDR3 is TGTGCCAGCAGCCACCCGACTAGCGGGGGGCCAGGATCCACAGATACGCAGTATTTT.

The J gene is TRBJ1-2, the V gene TRBV27; a possible D gene is TRBD1 (5 bases). The CDR3 has 13 residues. V gave up 9 bases and J gave up 0 bases, with 11 bases separating them. Germline assignment: CDR1 MNHEY and CDR2 SMNVEV (reference sequence). The CDR3 loop reads CASRQTTNYGYTF. Written as DNA, the CDR3 is TGTGCCAGTCGACAGACTACTAACTATGGCTACACCTTC.

The chain employs TRBV6-2 or TRBV6-3 and TRBJ2-1; 7 nucleotides line up with TRBD2. Per germline, CDR1 MNHEY and CDR2 SVGEGT. The CDR3 runs to 14 residues. J gave up 0 bases and V 5 bases, and 1 base lay outside the gene matches. The CDR3 region is CASSGLVSYNEQFF. In nucleotides, the CDR3 is TGTGCCAGCAGTGGACTAGTCTCCTACAATGAGCAGTTCTTC.

This clonotype occurred a few times. This chain joins TRBV4-1 and TRBJ2-1; 10 nucleotides align to TRBD1. V lost 3 bases and J lost 5; bases outside the gene matches: 4. CDR3 length: 15 residues. In germline, CDR1 is MGHRA, CDR2 YSYEKL. The CDR3 DNA follows: TGCGCCAGCAGCCAGGGGACAGGGGCCAACAATGAGCAGTTCTTC. Protein: CASSQGTGANNEQFF.

The rearrangement joins TRBV12-3 or TRBV12-4 to TRBJ2-5; the D call may be TRBD1 or TRBD2 (5 bases each). The ends were cut back, 6 bases at V and 9 bases at J, with 32 bases in the middle. The CDR3 sequence is 18 residues long. Written as DNA, the CDR3 is TGTGCCAGCAGCACAGTTTTGGGGGAGAAGACTGAAGATGTGGCCCAGTACTTC. Protein sequence: CASSTVLGEKTEDVAQYF.

The V and J genes are TRBV10-3 and TRBJ2-1, with 7 positions matching TRBD1. The CDR3 has 20 amino acids. V shed 3 bases and J 5 bases; nucleotides not matched to a gene: 22. Germline V gene lookup returns CDR1 ENHRY and CDR2 SYGVKD. The CDR3 sequence: CAISELGQVFGAVGDNEQFF. The CDR3 DNA follows: TGTGCCATCAGTGAACTTGGACAGGTCTTTGGGGCTGTGGGGGACAATGAGCAGTTCTTC.

Ten or more counts support this clonotype. The chain recombines TRBV20-1 with TRBJ2-5; tentative D call: TRBD2 (6 bases). CDR1 and CDR2 (germline): DFQATT, SNEGSKA (reference sequence). CDR3 length: 15 amino acids. The V end lost 0 bases, the J end lost 2 bases, and 13 bases lay between the germline ends. Here the CDR3 reads CSARDEEGIQETQYF. In DNA, the CDR3 is TGCAGTGCTAGAGATGAGGAGGGGATACAAGAGACCCAGTACTTC.

This clonotype was seen a few times. The V gene is TRBV5-1, the J gene TRBJ2-5; 7 nucleotides match TRBD1. V shed 5 bases and J 9 bases; nucleotides not matched to a gene: 13. The germline CDR1 and CDR2 sequences are SGHRS and YFSETQ. The CDR3 is 14 residues long. CDR3 loop: CASSFSGQDGAQYF. The CDR3 nucleotides read TGCGCCAGCAGTTTTTCCGGACAGGATGGGGCCCAGTACTTC. The complete variable domain, with remaining parts taken from reference TRBV5-1 and TRBJ2-5, reads KAGVTQTPRYLIKTRGQQVTLSCSPISGHRSVSWYQQTPGQGLQFLFEYFSETQRNKGNFPGRFSGRQFSNSRSEMNVSTLELGDSALYLCASSFSGQDGAQYFGPGTRLLVL.

V usage is TRBV12-3 or TRBV12-4 and J usage is TRBJ2-1; 14 positions agree with TRBD2. The trim removed 7 bases at V and 4 bases at J, leaving 6 bases unmatched. This CDR3 contains 16 residues. The CDR3 spells CASTRGLAGVYNEQFF. As DNA, the CDR3 is TGTGCCAGCACCCGGGGACTAGCGGGGGTTTACAATGAGCAGTTCTTC.

This clonotype was seen more than once but under ten times. The J gene is TRBJ1-4, the V gene TRBV2; D unclear. Germline CDR1 SNHLY, CDR2 FYNNEI. V was cut by 2 bases and J by 7 bases, with 8 bases left in between. This CDR3 contains 13 residues. CDR3 DNA sequence: TGTGCCAGCAGTGAACAGTTCCGTGAAAAACTGTTTTTT. It encodes CASSEQFREKLFF. The variable domain in full, with the rest retrieved from reference TRBV2 and TRBJ1-4, is EPEVTQTPSHQVTQMGQEVILRCVPISNHLYFYWYRQILGQKVEFLVSFYNNEISEKSEIFDDQFSVERPDGSNFTLKIRSTKLEDSAMYFCASSEQFREKLFFGSGTQLSVL.

V gene TRBV7-6 combines with J gene TRBJ1-5, with 12 bases identical to TRBD1. CDR1 is SGHVS and CDR2 is FNYEAQ in the germline V gene. The CDR3 is 16 residues long. The V and J ends lost 5 bases and 4 bases, in that order; junction bases with no gene match: 6. The CDR3 is CASSPGTGGINQPQHF. CDR3 coding DNA: TGTGCCAGCAGCCCGGGGACAGGGGGCATTAATCAGCCCCAGCATTTT.

This chain links TRBV6-1 with TRBJ1-2, with D hard to call. V was clipped by 0 bases and J by 8 bases, with 10 bases between them. The germline V gene encodes CDR1 MNHNS and CDR2 SASEGT. The CDR3 is made up of 13 amino acids. DNA of the CDR3: TGTGCCAGCAGTGAAGCGCGGGAGGACGGCTACACCTTC. Translation gives CASSEAREDGYTF.